This T cell receptor (beta chain) was documented in a study of T cells in Graves' hyperthyroidism and ophthalmopathy. Amplification yielded TCR beta CDR3 regions, with RNA transcripts as the source. An initial round of RT-PCR targeting the TCR CDR3 relied on the HTBI primer set. One entry per CDR3 protein results from TCRdb running MiXCR on the multiplex PCR reads. This table holds around 250,000 distinct CDR3 sequences, roughly 15% found once. This clonotype has at least ten counts. Its cognate antigen is unknown. Deletions cut 4 bases from V and 7 bases from J, with 11 bases between. Germline lookup yields CDR1 WNHNN and CDR2 SYGVQD (reference sequence). This CDR3 spans 13 amino acids. Study observations and caveats: Most clonotypes that expanded in the thyroid above 0.001 also showed up in blood. Ophthalmopathy got predicted by the model a median approximately 6.3 months before its onset.

Clinical symptoms, serum thyroxine and TRAb, thyroid ultrasound and orbital computed tomography were used for the diagnoses. Around 10 ml of fresh peripheral blood supplied the PBMCs. This receptor was obtained from a young woman with Graves' ophthalmopathy. Sequenced: blood. V usage is TRBV10-1 and J usage is TRBJ2-1; no clear D gene. The DNA of the CDR3 is TGCGCCAGCAGTGTAACCCCCTTAAATGAGCAGTTCTTC. Amino acids: CASSVTPLNEQFF.